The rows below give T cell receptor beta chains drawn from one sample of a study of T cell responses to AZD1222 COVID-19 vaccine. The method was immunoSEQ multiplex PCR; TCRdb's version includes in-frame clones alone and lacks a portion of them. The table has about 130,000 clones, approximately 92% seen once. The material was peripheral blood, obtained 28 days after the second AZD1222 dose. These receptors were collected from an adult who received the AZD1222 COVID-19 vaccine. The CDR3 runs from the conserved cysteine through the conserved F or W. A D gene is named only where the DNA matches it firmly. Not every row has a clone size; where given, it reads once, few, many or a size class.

cdr3_nt: TGTGCCAGTAGTCTCCAGGGGGCGCCCAACACAGATACGCAGTATTTT
cdr3_aa: CASSLQGAPNTDTQYF
cdr3_length: 16
clone_size: -
j_call: TRBJ2-3
d_call: TRBD1
v_call: TRBV19

cdr3_nt: TGTGCCTGGAGTGAGAATTACTATGGCTACACCTTC
cdr3_aa: CAWSENYYGYTF
cdr3_length: 12
clone_size: once
j_call: TRBJ1-2
d_call: -
v_call: TRBV30

cdr3_nt: TGTGCCAGCAGCCAAGATAACTCTTGGCATGAAGCTTTCTTT
cdr3_aa: CASSQDNSWHEAFF
cdr3_length: 14
clone_size: few
j_call: TRBJ1-1
d_call: -
v_call: TRBV14

cdr3_nt: TGTGCCAGCAGCTTAGTAGCCGGGAGTGTCAATGAGCAGTTCTTC
cdr3_aa: CASSLVAGSVNEQFF
cdr3_length: 15
clone_size: few
j_call: TRBJ2-1
d_call: -
v_call: TRBV11-1

cdr3_nt: TGTGCCATCACGGGGAGCACAGATACGCAGTATTTT
cdr3_aa: CAITGSTDTQYF
cdr3_length: 12
clone_size: once
j_call: TRBJ2-3
d_call: -
v_call: TRBV10-3

cdr3_nt: TGTGCCAGCAGCTTCCGGACTAGCGGGGGTACGGAGACCCAGTACTTC
cdr3_aa: CASSFRTSGGTETQYF
cdr3_length: 16
clone_size: -
j_call: TRBJ2-5
d_call: TRBD2
v_call: TRBV7-9

cdr3_nt: TGCGCCAGCAGTGACGGGGACCCCCTCTATGGCTACACCTTC
cdr3_aa: CASSDGDPLYGYTF
cdr3_length: 14
clone_size: -
j_call: TRBJ1-2
d_call: -
v_call: TRBV10-1

cdr3_nt: TGTGCCAGCAGCTTAGGGACAGGCGGGAACACTGAAGCTTTCTTT
cdr3_aa: CASSLGTGGNTEAFF
cdr3_length: 15
clone_size: -
j_call: TRBJ1-1
d_call: TRBD1
v_call: TRBV7-2

cdr3_nt: TGTGCCAGCAGTCCCCGCAGGAGCCCCGTCGCTTTCTTT
cdr3_aa: CASSPRRSPVAFF
cdr3_length: 13
clone_size: -
j_call: TRBJ1-1
d_call: -
v_call: TRBV6-2/TRBV6-3

cdr3_nt: TGTGCCACCGGCCCCACTAGCGGGAACACAGATACGCAGTATTTT
cdr3_aa: CATGPTSGNTDTQYF
cdr3_length: 15
clone_size: -
j_call: TRBJ2-3
d_call: TRBD2
v_call: TRBV24-1

cdr3_nt: TGTGCCAGCGGGACGGGCCCCTACGAGCAGTACTTC
cdr3_aa: CASGTGPYEQYF
cdr3_length: 12
clone_size: few
j_call: TRBJ2-7
d_call: -
v_call: TRBV19

cdr3_nt: TGTGCCAGCAGTCGAGACAGGGTGAACTCACCCCTCCACTTT
cdr3_aa: CASSRDRVNSPLHF
cdr3_length: 14
clone_size: -
j_call: TRBJ1-6
d_call: TRBD1
v_call: TRBV6-5

cdr3_nt: TGTGCCAGCAGTTACAATGGTCCAGGCTATAATGAAAAACTGTTTTTT
cdr3_aa: CASSYNGPGYNEKLFF
cdr3_length: 16
clone_size: -
j_call: TRBJ1-4
d_call: -
v_call: TRBV28

cdr3_nt: TGTGCCAGTAGTCAGTATGGAGGCACTGAAGCTTTCTTT
cdr3_aa: CASSQYGGTEAFF
cdr3_length: 13
clone_size: -
j_call: TRBJ1-1
d_call: -
v_call: TRBV19

cdr3_nt: TGTGCCAGCAGCGTAGGGGACAGTACCGAGCAGTACTTC
cdr3_aa: CASSVGDSTEQYF
cdr3_length: 13
clone_size: -
j_call: TRBJ2-7
d_call: TRBD1
v_call: TRBV9

cdr3_nt: TGTGCCAGCAGTTACTCTCGACAGAACACTGAAGCTTTCTTT
cdr3_aa: CASSYSRQNTEAFF
cdr3_length: 14
clone_size: -
j_call: TRBJ1-1
d_call: -
v_call: TRBV6-5

cdr3_nt: TGTGCCAGCAGCCTGGAAACTGACAGGGTAGGGTATGGCTACACCTTC
cdr3_aa: CASSLETDRVGYGYTF
cdr3_length: 16
clone_size: -
j_call: TRBJ1-2
d_call: TRBD1
v_call: TRBV7-3

cdr3_nt: TGTGCCAGCAGGGATAGCAATCAGCCCCAGCATTTT
cdr3_aa: CASRDSNQPQHF
cdr3_length: 12
clone_size: -
j_call: TRBJ1-5
d_call: -
v_call: TRBV6-5

cdr3_nt: TGTGCCAGTAAGAACAGGGGAGGATCCTACGAGCAGTACTTC
cdr3_aa: CASKNRGGSYEQYF
cdr3_length: 14
clone_size: -
j_call: TRBJ2-7
d_call: -
v_call: TRBV7-8

cdr3_nt: TGTGCCAGCAACCAACAGTACCAGGACTATGGCTACACCTTC
cdr3_aa: CASNQQYQDYGYTF
cdr3_length: 14
clone_size: once
j_call: TRBJ1-2
d_call: -
v_call: TRBV2

cdr3_nt: TGTGCCACCAGCAGAGATACAGGGCGGGAGCCCCAGCATTTT
cdr3_aa: CATSRDTGREPQHF
cdr3_length: 14
clone_size: -
j_call: TRBJ1-5
d_call: -
v_call: TRBV15

cdr3_nt: TGTGCCAGCAGTGAAGCTGGGGCCCATCGTAACTATGGCTACACCTTC
cdr3_aa: CASSEAGAHRNYGYTF
cdr3_length: 16
clone_size: -
j_call: TRBJ1-2
d_call: -
v_call: TRBV2

cdr3_nt: TGTGCCAGCAGTTATAGGGGGGGTTTACCCCTCCACTTT
cdr3_aa: CASSYRGGLPLHF
cdr3_length: 13
clone_size: -
j_call: TRBJ1-6
d_call: -
v_call: TRBV28

cdr3_nt: TGTGCCAGCCCCGACAGGGAAGGGGTTCAGCCCCAGCATTTT
cdr3_aa: CASPDREGVQPQHF
cdr3_length: 14
clone_size: -
j_call: TRBJ1-5
d_call: TRBD1
v_call: TRBV11-3